This T cell receptor beta chain stems from a study of T cells in Graves' hyperthyroidism and ophthalmopathy. Overall study findings and caveats: A median roughly 6.6 months before onset, the model predicted ophthalmopathy. Within blood appeared most thyroid clonotypes that had expanded above 0.001.

This clonotype was counted ten times or more. Its antigen is not known. In germline, CDR1 is MNHNS, CDR2 SASEGT. V lost 6 bases to trimming and J lost 4 bases; unmatched junction nucleotides: 4. The CDR3 contains 13 residues. The TCR beta CDR3 regions underwent amplification using RNA transcripts as the source. A first-round RT-PCR of the TCR CDR3 used the HTBI primer set. TCRdb ran MiXCR on the multiplex PCR reads and lists one entry per CDR3 protein. This sample has more than 500,000 distinct CDR3 sequences, with roughly 15% found just once. Material for sequencing was blood. This sequence joins TRBV6-1 and TRBJ1-1; 8 bases line up with TRBD1. The receptor comes from a middle-aged woman with Graves' ophthalmopathy. CDR3 region: CASRRTGGTEAFF. The CDR3 DNA reads TGTGCCAGCAGGAGAACAGGGGGCACTGAAGCTTTCTTT.